This record covers a single T cell receptor (beta chain). No antigen is known for it. Blood samples were obtained at baseline, cycle 4 day 1, and cycle 7 day 1. The table came from immunoSEQ multiplex PCR; TCRdb's copy has only in-frame clones and leaves some out. This table has more than 50,000 clones, approximately 90% appearing once. The CDR3 runs 16 residues. Germline V gene data show CDR1 as LGHNA and CDR2 as YSLEER. V lost 1 base to trimming and J lost 2 bases, with 12 bases between them. These data come from a study of OX40 agonist ivuxolimab in advanced cancers. Study observations and caveats: Relative to CD4+ cells, CD8+ T cells on average had more expanded clones.

The chain has TRBV4-3 and TRBJ1-3; D call uncertain. This TCR derives from an adult with an advanced solid tumor such as melanoma, head and neck, liver or kidney cancer. The sequences come from CD4+ or CD8+ T cells sorted from blood, collected in a trial of the OX40 agonist ivuxolimab. CDR3 region: CASSQGVIMAGNTIYF. The DNA of the CDR3 is TGCGCCAGCAGCCAAGGAGTTATCATGGCTGGAAACACCATATATTTT.